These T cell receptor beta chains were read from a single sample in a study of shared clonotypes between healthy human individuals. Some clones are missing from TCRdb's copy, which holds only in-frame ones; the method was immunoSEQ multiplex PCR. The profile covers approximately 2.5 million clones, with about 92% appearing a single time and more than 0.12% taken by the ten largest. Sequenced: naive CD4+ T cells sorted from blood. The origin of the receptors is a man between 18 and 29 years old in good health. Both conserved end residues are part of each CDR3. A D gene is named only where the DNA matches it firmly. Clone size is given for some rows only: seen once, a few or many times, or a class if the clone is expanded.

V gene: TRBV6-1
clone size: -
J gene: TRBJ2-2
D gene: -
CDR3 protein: CASMGLLNTGELFF
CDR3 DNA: TGTGCCAGCATGGGGCTTCTGAACACCGGGGAGCTGTTTTTT

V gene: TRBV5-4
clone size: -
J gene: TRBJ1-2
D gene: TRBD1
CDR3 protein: CASSLAGTGSIYGYTF
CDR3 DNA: TGTGCCAGCAGCTTGGCCGGGACAGGATCTATCTATGGCTACACCTTC

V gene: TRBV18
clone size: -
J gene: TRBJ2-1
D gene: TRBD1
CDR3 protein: CASSPDRVRNEQFF
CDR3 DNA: TGTGCCAGCTCACCCGACAGGGTGAGAAATGAGCAGTTCTTC

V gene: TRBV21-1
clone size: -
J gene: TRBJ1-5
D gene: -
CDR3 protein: CASSKGGAGRQPQHF
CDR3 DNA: TGTGCCAGCAGCAAAGGAGGGGCAGGGCGTCAGCCCCAGCATTTT

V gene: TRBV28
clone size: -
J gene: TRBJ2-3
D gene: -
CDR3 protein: CASSLSGQGRQSTDTQYF
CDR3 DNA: TGTGCCAGCAGTTTATCGGGACAAGGTCGCCAGAGCACAGATACGCAGTATTTT

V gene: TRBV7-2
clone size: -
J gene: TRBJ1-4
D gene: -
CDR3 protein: CASSLAPLTVTNEKLFF
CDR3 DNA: TGTGCCAGCAGCTTAGCGCCGTTGACAGTCACTAATGAAAAACTGTTTTTT

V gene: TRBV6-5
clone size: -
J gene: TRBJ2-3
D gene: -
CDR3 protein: CATTSGRAGADTQYF
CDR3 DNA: TGTGCCACTACAAGCGGGCGGGCCGGGGCAGATACGCAGTATTTT

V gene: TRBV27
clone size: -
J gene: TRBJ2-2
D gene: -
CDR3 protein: CASYGEDTGELFF
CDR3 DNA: TGTGCCAGCTACGGGGAGGACACCGGGGAGCTGTTTTTT

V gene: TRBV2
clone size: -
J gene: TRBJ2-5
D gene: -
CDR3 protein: CASRTTRQETQYF
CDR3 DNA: TGTGCCAGCAGAACCACCAGACAAGAGACCCAGTACTTC

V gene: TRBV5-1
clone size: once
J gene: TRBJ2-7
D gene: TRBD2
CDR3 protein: CASSPGPGGYEQYF
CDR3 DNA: TGCGCCAGCAGCCCGGGACCGGGAGGATACGAGCAGTACTTC

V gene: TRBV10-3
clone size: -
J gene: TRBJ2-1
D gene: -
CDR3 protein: CAISESGDNEQFF
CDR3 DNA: TGTGCCATCAGTGAGTCCGGCGACAATGAGCAGTTCTTC

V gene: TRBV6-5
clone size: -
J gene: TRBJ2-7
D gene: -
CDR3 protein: CASSRELGSIYEQYF
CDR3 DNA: TGTGCCAGCAGTCGAGAACTGGGTTCGATCTACGAGCAGTACTTC

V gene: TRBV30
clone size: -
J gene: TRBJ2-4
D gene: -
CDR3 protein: CAWSQGSKNIQYF
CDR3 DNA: TGTGCCTGGAGTCAGGGATCCAAAAACATTCAGTACTTC

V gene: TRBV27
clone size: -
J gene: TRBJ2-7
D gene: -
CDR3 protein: CASSFLGQDYEQYF
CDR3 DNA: TGTGCCAGCAGTTTCTTGGGGCAGGACTACGAGCAGTACTTC

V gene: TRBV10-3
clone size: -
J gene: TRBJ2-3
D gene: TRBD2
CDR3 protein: CAISRLAASTDTQYF
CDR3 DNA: TGTGCCATCAGTCGCCTAGCGGCTAGCACAGATACGCAGTATTTT

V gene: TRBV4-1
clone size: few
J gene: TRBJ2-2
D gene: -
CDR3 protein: CASSQPGTTGELFF
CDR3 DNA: TGCGCCAGCAGCCAACCGGGAACCACCGGGGAGCTGTTTTTT

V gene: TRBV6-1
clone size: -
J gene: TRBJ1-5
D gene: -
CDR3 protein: CATHPSGSALRPQHF
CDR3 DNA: TGTGCCACTCACCCCTCCGGGTCAGCCCTGAGGCCCCAGCATTTT

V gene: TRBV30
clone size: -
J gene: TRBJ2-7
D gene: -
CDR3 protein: CAWRGRYEQYF
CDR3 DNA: TGTGCCTGGAGGGGGCGCTACGAGCAGTACTTC

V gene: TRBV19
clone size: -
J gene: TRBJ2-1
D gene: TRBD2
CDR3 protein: CASSISGSSYNEQFF
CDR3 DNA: TGTGCCAGTAGTATAAGCGGGAGCTCCTACAATGAGCAGTTCTTC

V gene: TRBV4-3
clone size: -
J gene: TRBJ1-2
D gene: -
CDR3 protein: CASSQDWTVDGYTF
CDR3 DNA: TGCGCCAGCAGCCAAGATTGGACAGTTGATGGCTACACCTTC

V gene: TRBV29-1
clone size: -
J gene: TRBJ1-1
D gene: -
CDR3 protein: CSVDRDMNTEAFF
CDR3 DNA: TGCAGCGTTGACCGGGACATGAACACTGAAGCTTTCTTT

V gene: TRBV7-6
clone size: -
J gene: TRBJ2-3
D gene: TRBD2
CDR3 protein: CASSSGASGDPTDTQYF
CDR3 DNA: TGTGCCAGCAGCTCCGGGGCCAGCGGGGACCCCACAGATACGCAGTATTTT

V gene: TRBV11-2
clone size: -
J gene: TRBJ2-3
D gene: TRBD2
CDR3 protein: CASSLSGRGRTDTQYF
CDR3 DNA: TGTGCCAGCAGCCTGAGCGGGAGAGGGCGCACAGATACGCAGTATTTT

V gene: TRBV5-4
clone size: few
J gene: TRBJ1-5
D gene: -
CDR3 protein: CASSDMGSTGQHF
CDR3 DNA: TGTGCCAGCAGCGACATGGGGTCGACGGGCCAGCATTTT

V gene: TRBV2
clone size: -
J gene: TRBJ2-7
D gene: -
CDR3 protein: CASRARVGSYEQYF
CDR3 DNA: TGTGCCAGCAGGGCAAGGGTTGGGTCCTACGAGCAGTACTTC

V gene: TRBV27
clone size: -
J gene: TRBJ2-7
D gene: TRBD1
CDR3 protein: CASTPWGTGDTYEQYF
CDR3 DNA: TGTGCCAGCACCCCCTGGGGGACAGGCGATACCTACGAGCAGTACTTC

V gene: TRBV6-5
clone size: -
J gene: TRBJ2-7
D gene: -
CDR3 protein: CASSPGQYEQYF
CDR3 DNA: TGTGCCAGCAGCCCCGGACAGTACGAGCAGTACTTC

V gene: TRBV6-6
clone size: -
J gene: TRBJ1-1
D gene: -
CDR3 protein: CASSLSTLNTEAFF
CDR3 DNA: TGTGCCAGCAGCCTCTCTACCCTGAACACTGAAGCTTTCTTT

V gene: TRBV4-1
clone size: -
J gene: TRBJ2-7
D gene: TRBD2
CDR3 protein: CASSQASGRDSYEQYF
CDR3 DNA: TGCGCCAGCAGCCAAGCGAGCGGGAGGGACTCCTACGAGCAGTACTTC

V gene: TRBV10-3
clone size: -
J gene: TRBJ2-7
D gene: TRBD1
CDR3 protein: CAIRGDRDSYEQYF
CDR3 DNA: TGTGCCATCAGGGGGGACAGGGACTCCTACGAGCAGTACTTC

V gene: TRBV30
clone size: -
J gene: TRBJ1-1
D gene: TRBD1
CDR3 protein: CASDRPGGARTEAFF
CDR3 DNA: TGTGCCTCGGATCGCCCAGGGGGCGCGCGGACTGAAGCTTTCTTT

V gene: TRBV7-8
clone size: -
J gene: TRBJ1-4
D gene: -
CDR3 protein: CASSLQGWREKLFF
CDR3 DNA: TGTGCCAGCAGCCTGCAGGGCTGGAGGGAAAAACTGTTTTTT

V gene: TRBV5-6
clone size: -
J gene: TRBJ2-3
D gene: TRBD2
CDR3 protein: CASSPLAGASTDTQYF
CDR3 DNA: TGTGCCAGCAGCCCGCTAGCGGGGGCTAGCACAGATACGCAGTATTTT

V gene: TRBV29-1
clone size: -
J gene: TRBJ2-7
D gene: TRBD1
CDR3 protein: CSVEMDRGYEQYF
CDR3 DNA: TGCAGCGTTGAAATGGACAGGGGCTACGAGCAGTACTTC

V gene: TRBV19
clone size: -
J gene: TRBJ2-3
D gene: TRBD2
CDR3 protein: CASRLAGGSDTQYF
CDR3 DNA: TGTGCCAGTAGGCTAGCGGGGGGATCAGATACGCAGTATTTT

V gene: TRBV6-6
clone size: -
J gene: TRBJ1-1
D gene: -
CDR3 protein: CASSLRQYTEAFF
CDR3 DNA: TGTGCCAGCAGTCTAAGACAGTACACTGAAGCTTTCTTT

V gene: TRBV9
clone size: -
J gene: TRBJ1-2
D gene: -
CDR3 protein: CASSVGAGKGGNYGYTF
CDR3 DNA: TGTGCCAGCAGCGTAGGGGCCGGGAAAGGGGGTAACTATGGCTACACCTTC

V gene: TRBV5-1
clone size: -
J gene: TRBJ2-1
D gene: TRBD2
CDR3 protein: CATASGSGVSYNEQFF
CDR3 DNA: TGCGCCACCGCATCGGGCAGCGGGGTCTCCTACAATGAGCAGTTCTTC

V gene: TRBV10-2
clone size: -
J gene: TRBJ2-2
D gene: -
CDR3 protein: CASSVANTGELFF
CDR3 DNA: TGCGCCAGCAGTGTGGCGAACACCGGGGAGCTGTTTTTT

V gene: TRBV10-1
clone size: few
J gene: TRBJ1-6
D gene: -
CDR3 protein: CASSGDGSPLHF
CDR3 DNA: TGCGCCAGCAGTGGGGATGGGTCACCCCTCCACTTT